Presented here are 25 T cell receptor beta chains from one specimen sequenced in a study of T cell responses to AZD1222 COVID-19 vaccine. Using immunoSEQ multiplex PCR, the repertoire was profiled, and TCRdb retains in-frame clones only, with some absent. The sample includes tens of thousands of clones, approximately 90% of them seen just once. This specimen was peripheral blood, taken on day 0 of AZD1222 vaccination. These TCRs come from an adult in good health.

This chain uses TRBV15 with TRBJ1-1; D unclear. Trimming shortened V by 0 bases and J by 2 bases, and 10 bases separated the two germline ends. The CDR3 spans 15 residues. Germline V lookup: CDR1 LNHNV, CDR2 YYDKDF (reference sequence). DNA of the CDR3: TGTGCCACCAGCAGAGAGATAGGCTTTAACACTGAAGCTTTCTTT. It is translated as CATSREIGFNTEAFF.

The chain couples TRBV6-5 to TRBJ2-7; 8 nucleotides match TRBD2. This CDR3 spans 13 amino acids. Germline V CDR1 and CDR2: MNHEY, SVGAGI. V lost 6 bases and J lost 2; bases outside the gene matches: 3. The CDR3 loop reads CASRLAGPYEQYF. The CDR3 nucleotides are TGTGCCAGCAGATTAGCGGGACCCTACGAGCAGTACTTC.

CDR3 protein: CASSLTGNTGELFF. The CDR3 DNA follows: TGTGCCAGCTCATTGACAGGGAACACCGGGGAGCTGTTTTTT. This rearrangement joins TRBV18 to TRBJ2-2, with D tentatively TRBD1 (6 bases). Looked up from germline, CDR1 is KGHSH and CDR2 is LQKENI. The CDR3 loop spans 14 amino acids. Trimming removed 5 bases at V and 1 base at J, with 8 bases between.

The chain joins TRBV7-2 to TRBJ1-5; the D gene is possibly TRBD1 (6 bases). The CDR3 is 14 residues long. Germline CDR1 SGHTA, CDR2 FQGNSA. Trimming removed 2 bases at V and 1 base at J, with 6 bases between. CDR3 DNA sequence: TGTGCCAGCAGCTTACAGGGGAGCAATCAGCCCCAGCATTTT. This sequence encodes CASSLQGSNQPQHF. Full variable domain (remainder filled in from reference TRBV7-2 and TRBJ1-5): GAGVSQSPSNKVTEKGKDVELRCDPISGHTALYWYRQSLGQGLEFLIYFQGNSAPDKSGLPSDRFSAERTGGSVSTLTIQRTQQEDSAVYLCASSLQGSNQPQHFGDGTRLSIL.

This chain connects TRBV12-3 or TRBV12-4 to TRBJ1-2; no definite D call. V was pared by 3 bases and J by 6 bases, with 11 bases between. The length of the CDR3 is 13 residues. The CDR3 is CASSFVPSNGYTF. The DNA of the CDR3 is TGTGCCAGCAGTTTTGTCCCCTCTAATGGCTACACCTTC.

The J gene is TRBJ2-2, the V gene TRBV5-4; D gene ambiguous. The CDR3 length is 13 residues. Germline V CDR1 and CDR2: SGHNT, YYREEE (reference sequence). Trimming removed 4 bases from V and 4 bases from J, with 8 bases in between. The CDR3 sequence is CASSPQTTGELFF. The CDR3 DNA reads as TGTGCCAGCAGCCCACAGACCACCGGGGAGCTGTTTTTT.

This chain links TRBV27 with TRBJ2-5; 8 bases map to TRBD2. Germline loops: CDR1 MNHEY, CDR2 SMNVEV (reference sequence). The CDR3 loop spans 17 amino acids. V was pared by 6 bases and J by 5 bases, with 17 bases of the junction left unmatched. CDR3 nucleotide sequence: TGTGCCAGCAGCCCCCTTTTTGTGAGCGGGAGAGGTGAGACCCAGTACTTC. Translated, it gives CASSPLFVSGRGETQYF.

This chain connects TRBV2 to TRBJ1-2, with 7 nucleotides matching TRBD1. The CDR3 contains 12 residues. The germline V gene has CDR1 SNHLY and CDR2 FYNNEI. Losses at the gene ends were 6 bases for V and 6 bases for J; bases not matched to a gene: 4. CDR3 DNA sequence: TGTGCCAGCAGAGCCGACAGGGATGGCTACACCTTC. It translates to CASRADRDGYTF.

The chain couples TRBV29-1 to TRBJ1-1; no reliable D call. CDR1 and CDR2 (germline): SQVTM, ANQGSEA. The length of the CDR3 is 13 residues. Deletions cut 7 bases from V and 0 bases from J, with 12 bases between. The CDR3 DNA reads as TGCAGCGCCGAATCCCCTTTGAACACTGAAGCTTTCTTT. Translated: CSAESPLNTEAFF.

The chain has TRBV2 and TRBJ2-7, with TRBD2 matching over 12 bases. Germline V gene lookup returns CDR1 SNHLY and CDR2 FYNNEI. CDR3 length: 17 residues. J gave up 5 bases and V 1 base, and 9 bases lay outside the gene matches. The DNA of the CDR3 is TGTGCCAGCAGTGAAGGCCTAGCGGGGGGGCCTCGGGACGAGCAGTACTTC. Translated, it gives CASSEGLAGGPRDEQYF.

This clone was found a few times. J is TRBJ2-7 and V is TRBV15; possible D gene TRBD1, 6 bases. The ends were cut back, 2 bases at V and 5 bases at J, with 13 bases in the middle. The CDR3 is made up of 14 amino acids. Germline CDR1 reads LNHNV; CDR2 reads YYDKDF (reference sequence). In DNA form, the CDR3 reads TGTGCCACCAGCAGACAAACACAGGGAAACGAGCAGTACTTC. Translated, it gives CATSRQTQGNEQYF.

The CDR3 spells CASSPLQETQYF. CDR3 in DNA: TGCGCCAGCAGCCCCCTCCAAGAGACCCAGTACTTC. The chain combines TRBV5-1 with TRBJ2-5; D call uncertain. Germline-derived CDR1 and CDR2 are SGHRS and YFSETQ. The CDR3 is 12 residues long. V lost 4 bases to trimming and J lost 1 base, with 5 bases between them.

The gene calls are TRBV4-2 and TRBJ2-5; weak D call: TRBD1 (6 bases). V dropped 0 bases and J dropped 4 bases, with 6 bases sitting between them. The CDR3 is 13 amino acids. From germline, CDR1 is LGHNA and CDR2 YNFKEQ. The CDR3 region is CASSQDRGETQYF. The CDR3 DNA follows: TGTGCCAGCAGCCAAGACAGGGGAGAGACCCAGTACTTC.

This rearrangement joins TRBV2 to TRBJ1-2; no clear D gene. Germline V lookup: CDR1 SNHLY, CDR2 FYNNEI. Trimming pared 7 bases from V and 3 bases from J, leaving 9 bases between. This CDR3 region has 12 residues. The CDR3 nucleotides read TGTGCCAGCACTCCCCGGTACTATGGCTACACCTTC. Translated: CASTPRYYGYTF.

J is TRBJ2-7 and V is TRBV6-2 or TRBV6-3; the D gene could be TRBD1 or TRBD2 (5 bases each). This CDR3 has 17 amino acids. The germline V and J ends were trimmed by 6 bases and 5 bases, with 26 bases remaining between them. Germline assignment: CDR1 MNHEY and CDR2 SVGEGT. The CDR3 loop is CASSDLNLVGTDDEQYF. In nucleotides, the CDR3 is TGTGCCAGCAGCGACCTTAACCTAGTTGGGACCGATGACGAGCAGTACTTC.

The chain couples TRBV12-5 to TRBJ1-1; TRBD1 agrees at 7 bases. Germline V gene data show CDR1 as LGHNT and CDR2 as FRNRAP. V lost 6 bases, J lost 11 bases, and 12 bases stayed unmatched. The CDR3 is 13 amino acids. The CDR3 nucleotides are TGTGCTAGTGGCCGACCCGACAGGGAAAATGCTTTCTTT. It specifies CASGRPDRENAFF.

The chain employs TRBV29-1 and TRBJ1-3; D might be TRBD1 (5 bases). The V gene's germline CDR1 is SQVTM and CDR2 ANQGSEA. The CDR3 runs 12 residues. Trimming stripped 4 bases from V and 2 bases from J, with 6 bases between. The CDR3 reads CSVVGPGNTIYF. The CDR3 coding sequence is TGCAGCGTTGTGGGGCCTGGAAACACCATATATTTT.

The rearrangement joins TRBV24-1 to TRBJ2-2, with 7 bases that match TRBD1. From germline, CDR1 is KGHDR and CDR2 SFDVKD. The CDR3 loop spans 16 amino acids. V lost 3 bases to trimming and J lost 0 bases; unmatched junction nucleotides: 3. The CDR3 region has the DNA TGTGCCACCAGTGATCCGGGGACAGCGAACACCGGGGAGCTGTTTTTT. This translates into CATSDPGTANTGELFF.

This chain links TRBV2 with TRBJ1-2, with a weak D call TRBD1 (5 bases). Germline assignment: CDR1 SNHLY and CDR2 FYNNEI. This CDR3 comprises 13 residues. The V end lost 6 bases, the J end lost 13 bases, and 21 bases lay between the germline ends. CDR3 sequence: CASSEDEGSVCTF. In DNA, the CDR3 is TGTGCCAGCAGCGAGGATGAGGGGTCTGTGTGCACCTTC. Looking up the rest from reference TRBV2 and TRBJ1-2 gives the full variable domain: EPEVTQTPSHQVTQMGQEVILRCVPISNHLYFYWYRQILGQKVEFLVSFYNNEISEKSEIFDDQFSVERPDGSNFTLKIRSTKLEDSAMYFCASSEDEGSVCTFGSGTRLTVV.

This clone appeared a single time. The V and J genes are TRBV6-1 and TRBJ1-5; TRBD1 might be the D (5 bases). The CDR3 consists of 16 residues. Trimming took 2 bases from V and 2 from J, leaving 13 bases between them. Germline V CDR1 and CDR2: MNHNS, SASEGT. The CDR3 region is CASSELARAGNQPQHF. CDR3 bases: TGTGCCAGCAGTGAATTGGCCAGGGCTGGCAATCAGCCCCAGCATTTT.

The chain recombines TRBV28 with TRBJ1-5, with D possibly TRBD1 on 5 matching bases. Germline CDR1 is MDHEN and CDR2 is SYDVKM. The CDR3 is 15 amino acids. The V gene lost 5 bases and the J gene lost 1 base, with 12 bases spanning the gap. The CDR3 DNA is TGTGCCAGCAGTCGCGATGACAGAAGCAATCAGCCCCAGCATTTT. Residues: CASSRDDRSNQPQHF. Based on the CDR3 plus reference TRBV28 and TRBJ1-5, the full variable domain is DVKVTQSSRYLVKRTGEKVFLECVQDMDHENMFWYRQDPGLGLRLIYFSYDVKMKEKGDIPEGYSVSREKKERFSLILESASTNQTSMYLCASSRDDRSNQPQHFGDGTRLSIL.

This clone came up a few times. The CDR3 DNA is TGTGCCAGCAGCTCAGTGACAGGGGGAGGAAACACCATATATTTT. Translation: CASSSVTGGGNTIYF. The chain couples TRBV7-2 to TRBJ1-3; 9 bases are shared with TRBD1. V shed 4 bases and J 4 bases; nucleotides not matched to a gene: 5. Germline-derived CDR1 and CDR2 are SGHTA and FQGNSA. This CDR3 has 15 amino acids.

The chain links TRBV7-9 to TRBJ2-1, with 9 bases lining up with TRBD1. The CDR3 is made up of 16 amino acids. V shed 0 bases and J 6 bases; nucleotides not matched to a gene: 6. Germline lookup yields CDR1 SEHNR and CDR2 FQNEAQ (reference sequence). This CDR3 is CASSLAGTGPANEQFF. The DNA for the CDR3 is TGTGCCAGCAGCTTAGCCGGGACAGGGCCCGCCAATGAGCAGTTCTTC.

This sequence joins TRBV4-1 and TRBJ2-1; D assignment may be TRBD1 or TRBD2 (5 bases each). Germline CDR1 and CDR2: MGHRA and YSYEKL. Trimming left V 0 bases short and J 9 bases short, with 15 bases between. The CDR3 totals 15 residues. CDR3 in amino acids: CASSQETVDGTEQFF. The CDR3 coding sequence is TGCGCCAGCAGCCAAGAAACCGTGGACGGGACTGAGCAGTTCTTC.

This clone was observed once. CDR3 nucleotide sequence: TGTGCCGGATCCCGTGCCGGCTATTTCTTTGGGGGCTACACCTTC. Translating gives CAGSRAGYFFGGYTF. The V and J genes are TRBV30 and TRBJ1-2, with no clear D. CDR1 is GTSNPN, CDR2 SVGIG, per germline (reference sequence). This CDR3 has 15 residues. The ends were cut back, 8 bases at V and 8 bases at J, with 27 bases in the middle. The entire variable domain, with the rest obtained from reference TRBV30 and TRBJ1-2, is as follows: SQTIHQWPATLVQPVGSPLSLECTVEGTSNPNLYWYRQAAGRGLQLLFYSVGIGQISSEVPQNLSASRPQDRQFILSSKKLLLSDSGFYLCAGSRAGYFFGGYTFGSGTRLTVV.